This is a list of T cell receptor beta chains from one sample in a study of blood T cells in healthy people across ages. MiXCR, applied by TCRdb to the 5' RACE reads, yields one record per CDR3 protein. The table has 380,000 or so distinct CDR3 sequences, more than 45% seen once. Sequencing was carried out using blood. The receptors were gathered from a man between 60 and 75 years old in good health. The CDR3 runs from the conserved cysteine through the conserved F or W. D genes are given only for firm matches. Rows may omit the clone size; those that give it use once, few, many or a size class.

NA,NA,TRBJ2-5,TRBV12-3/TRBV12-4,16,CASNQQGLGYLRKQYF,TGTGCCAGCAACCAACAGGGTTTGGGGTACCTACGGAAGCAGTACTTC
NA,few,TRBJ1-1,TRBV28,14,CASRYSRRDTEAFF,TGTGCCAGCAGATACTCCCGAAGGGACACTGAAGCTTTCTTT
NA,NA,TRBJ1-2,TRBV28,16,CASSPVRGEPNYGYTF,TGTGCCAGCAGTCCGGTTCGGGGGGAACCTAACTATGGCTACACCTTC
TRBD1,NA,TRBJ1-2,TRBV5-1,17,CASSLAGQGIDNYGYTF,TGCGCCAGCAGCTTGGCGGGACAGGGGATAGACAACTATGGCTACACCTTC
TRBD1,many,TRBJ2-7,TRBV29-1,14,CSVERAGGGYEQYF,TGCAGCGTTGAAAGGGCAGGGGGCGGATACGAGCAGTACTTC
NA,few,TRBJ2-3,TRBV24-1,11,CATSGGDTQYF,TGTGCCACCAGTGGGGGTGATACGCAGTATTTT
NA,NA,TRBJ2-5,TRBV2,14,CASSAPRAGETQYF,TGTGCCAGCAGCGCCCCCCGGGCAGGGGAGACCCAGTACTTC
NA,NA,TRBJ2-7,TRBV6-5,13,CASSYSAYNEQYF,TGTGCCAGCAGTTACTCCGCATACAATGAGCAGTACTTC
TRBD1,NA,TRBJ2-7,TRBV12-3/TRBV12-4,15,CASSLSGTGGSEQYF,TGTGCCAGCAGTCTATCCGGGACAGGAGGGTCCGAGCAGTACTTC
NA,few,TRBJ2-1,TRBV14,15,CASSQVLGLRNEQFF,TGTGCCAGCAGCCAAGTTTTGGGGTTACGAAATGAGCAGTTCTTC
NA,NA,TRBJ2-1,TRBV20-1,12,CSARENEVEQFF,TGCAGTGCTAGAGAGAACGAAGTTGAGCAGTTCTTC
TRBD2,NA,TRBJ2-1,TRBV4-3,19,CASSQGKWREGLSYNEQFF,TGCGCCAGCAGCCAAGGCAAGTGGCGGGAGGGCCTCTCCTACAATGAGCAGTTCTTC
NA,NA,TRBJ1-5,TRBV20-1,15,CSASRGEGSNQPQHF,TGCAGTGCTAGTCGAGGGGAGGGTAGCAATCAGCCCCAGCATTTT
TRBD1,NA,TRBJ2-3,TRBV27,14,CASSRTGMLDTQYF,TGTGCCAGCAGCAGGACAGGGATGTTAGATACGCAGTATTTT
NA,NA,TRBJ1-3,TRBV2,14,CASTDSGPRNTIYF,TGTGCCAGCACCGACTCGGGGCCCAGGAACACCATATATTTT
TRBD2,NA,TRBJ2-1,TRBV6-1,19,CASSRLPGLAGSSYNEQFF,TGTGCCAGCAGCCGACTGCCGGGGCTAGCGGGGAGCTCCTACAATGAGCAGTTCTTC
NA,NA,TRBJ2-7,TRBV28,14,CASSPSAGSYEQYF,TGTGCCAGCAGTCCCTCGGCTGGGTCCTACGAGCAGTACTTC
TRBD2,many,TRBJ2-7,TRBV27,13,CASSHTSAGEQYF,TGTGCCAGCAGTCACACTAGCGCGGGCGAGCAGTACTTC
NA,NA,TRBJ1-1,TRBV28,12,CASFSGNTEAFF,TGTGCCAGCTTTTCCGGGAACACTGAAGCTTTCTTT
NA,NA,TRBJ1-2,TRBV7-2,13,CASSVGLDYGYTF,TGTGCCAGCAGCGTAGGGCTGGACTATGGCTACACCTTC
NA,NA,TRBJ2-7,TRBV14,11,CASSPFREQYF,TGTGCCAGCAGCCCTTTCCGCGAGCAGTACTTC
TRBD1,NA,TRBJ2-7,TRBV6-6,14,CASRWGQGIYEQYF,TGTGCCAGCCGCTGGGGACAGGGAATATACGAGCAGTACTTC